One TCR beta chain is described in this entry. Cohort placement rested on clinical history that participants reported themselves. Two negative PCRs, clearance, or symptom resolution characterized the recovered Cohort 3 donors. Here immunoSEQ multiplex PCR was the method, and the copy in TCRdb shows in-frame clones only, minus some. The sample comprises about 330,000 clones, more than 85% of which are singletons, and 0.9% to 1.2% rests with the top ten. This sample is drawn from a study of blood T cell repertoires in COVID-19. Study information: Acute and convalescent COVID-19 samples came from the United States, Italy and Spain. The analysed material was cDNA or gDNA that came from T cells, B-cell-depleted T cells, or PBMCs.

The CDR3 totals 15 residues. Per the germline V gene, CDR1 is LGHNA and CDR2 is YSLEER. With 2 bases removed from V and 2 bases from J, the gap between germline ends came to 10 bases. The rearrangement joins TRBV4-3 to TRBJ1-3; maybe TRBD1 (5 bases). This sequence originates from a woman in her thirties who had recovered from COVID-19. The sequenced material came from PBMCs or T cells enriched from blood (not recorded which). Here the CDR3 reads CASSQTDRAGNTIYF. In nucleotides, the CDR3 is TGCGCCAGCAGCCAAACCGACAGAGCTGGAAACACCATATATTTT.